One and the same sample provided the 25 T cell receptor beta chains below, sequenced in a study of blood T cell repertoires in COVID-19. Data came from immunoSEQ multiplex PCR; TCRdb stores just in-frame clones and leaves some out. The sample contains around 400,000 clones, more than 85% of which appear only once. The source material was PBMCs or T cells enriched from blood (not recorded which). The receptors derive from a woman aged 40 to 55 who had been exposed to COVID-19.

V usage is TRBV7-9 and J usage is TRBJ2-5; 7 bases match TRBD2. The CDR3 consists of 15 residues. From germline, CDR1 is SEHNR and CDR2 FQNEAQ (reference sequence). The ends lost 1 base at V and 4 bases at J; junction bases unmatched: 6. The CDR3 sequence is CASSLGEGSGETQYF. As DNA, the CDR3 is TGTGCCAGCAGCTTAGGGGAGGGTAGCGGAGAGACCCAGTACTTC.

The sample holds a few counts of this clone. V is TRBV20-1 and J is TRBJ1-1, with TRBD1 matching 7 bases. Germline CDR1 DFQATT, CDR2 SNEGSKA (reference sequence). J gave up 6 bases and V 3 bases, and 4 bases lay outside the gene matches. The CDR3 loop spans 12 amino acids. The chain's CDR3 is CSASRQGAEAFF. DNA for the CDR3: TGCAGTGCTAGTAGACAGGGAGCTGAAGCTTTCTTT.

V and J are TRBV6-5 and TRBJ1-6, with 9 nucleotides matching TRBD1. Trimming removed 6 bases from V and 10 bases from J; junction bases left unmatched: 7. From germline, CDR1 is MNHEY and CDR2 SVGAGI. The CDR3 is made up of 14 amino acids. Written as DNA, the CDR3 is TGTGCCAGCAGGGAGGACAGGGGAACATCACCCCTCCACTTT. Encoded protein: CASREDRGTSPLHF.

The rearrangement links TRBV18 to TRBJ1-2; TRBD1 agrees at 8 bases. Trimming took 6 bases from V and 8 from J; bases not matched to a gene: 14. CDR3 length: 15 amino acids. Germline-derived CDR1 and CDR2 are KGHSH and LQKENI. CDR3 protein: CASSRHPGQVGGYTF. The CDR3, as DNA: TGTGCCAGCTCTCGCCACCCGGGACAGGTGGGGGGCTACACCTTC.

The chain uses TRBV12-3 or TRBV12-4 and TRBJ1-6; D not resolved. This CDR3 has 12 amino acids. Between the trimmed V and J ends, which lost 6 bases and 6 bases, there was a span of 6 bases. Written as DNA, the CDR3 is TGTGCCAGCAGGCCGAGTAATTCACCCCTCCACTTT. This sequence encodes CASRPSNSPLHF.

The chain links TRBV4-2 to TRBJ2-1; TRBD2 matches 8 bases. In germline, CDR1 is LGHNA, CDR2 YNFKEQ. This CDR3 is 17 amino acids long. Trimming took 5 bases from V and 1 from J; bases not matched to a gene: 10. The CDR3 loop reads CASSEQPSGSSYNEQFF. The DNA for the CDR3 is TGTGCCAGCAGCGAACAACCGAGCGGGAGTTCCTACAATGAGCAGTTCTTC.

Here the CDR3 reads CASSQSERESETQYF. Here the CDR3 DNA reads TGCGCCAGCAGCCAAAGCGAGCGGGAGTCGGAGACCCAGTACTTC. V and J are TRBV4-3 and TRBJ2-5, with 8 positions matching TRBD2. J gave up 5 bases and V 2 bases, and 7 bases lay outside the gene matches. This CDR3 is 15 amino acids long. Germline loops: CDR1 LGHNA, CDR2 YSLEER.

CDR3 region: CASSYRGRGETQYF. As DNA, the CDR3 is TGTGCCAGCAGCTACAGGGGGCGCGGGGAGACCCAGTACTTC. This chain uses TRBV7-3 with TRBJ2-5, with 9 positions matching TRBD1. CDR3 length equals 14 residues. V lost 4 bases, J lost 5 bases, and 5 bases stayed unmatched. The germline V gene has CDR1 SGHTA and CDR2 FQGTGA.

The chain's CDR3 is CASSLRGARGNTIYF. The CDR3 coding sequence is TGTGCCAGCAGCTTGCGGGGGGCGCGAGGAAACACCATATATTTT. The V and J genes are TRBV5-6 and TRBJ1-3; possible D gene TRBD1, 6 bases. Trimming shortened V by 1 base and J by 4 bases, and 12 bases separated the two germline ends. The germline CDR1 and CDR2 sequences are SGHDT and YYEEEE. The CDR3 runs to 15 residues.

The chain recombines TRBV4-1 with TRBJ2-7; D might be TRBD2 (5 bases). CDR1 is MGHRA and CDR2 is YSYEKL in the germline V gene. The CDR3 extends over 14 amino acids. The ends were cut back, 0 bases at V and 5 bases at J, with 11 bases in the middle. The CDR3 region is CASSQDGSLNEQYF. The CDR3 DNA is TGCGCCAGCAGCCAAGATGGGAGTCTAAACGAGCAGTACTTC.

This clone was observed once. This chain links TRBV10-1 with TRBJ1-1; 8 positions agree with TRBD1. V shed 4 bases, J shed 0 bases, and the junction held 10 bases outside the gene matches. CDR3 length: 17 residues. Germline CDR1 is WNHNN and CDR2 is SYGVQD (reference sequence). The CDR3 sequence is CASSAGTGLNMNTEAFF. Here the CDR3 DNA reads TGCGCCAGCAGTGCCGGGACAGGCCTTAACATGAACACTGAAGCTTTCTTT.

The rearrangement joins TRBV10-1 to TRBJ1-1; no reliable D call. V gave up 3 bases and J gave up 7 bases, with 12 bases separating them. CDR1 and CDR2 from the germline V gene are WNHNN and SYGVQD (reference sequence). This CDR3 spans 13 amino acids. CDR3 coding DNA: TGCGCCAGCAGTGATCCAGGTGCTGTTGAAGCTTTCTTT. It yields the protein CASSDPGAVEAFF.

V usage is TRBV27 and J usage is TRBJ1-1, with TRBD1 matching 8 bases. Germline values: CDR1 MNHEY, CDR2 SMNVEV (reference sequence). The CDR3 is made up of 16 amino acids. Losses at the gene ends were 4 bases for V and 3 bases for J; bases not matched to a gene: 10. The CDR3 region is CASSSYGTGTHTEAFF. DNA of the CDR3: TGTGCCAGCAGTTCCTACGGGACAGGAACGCACACTGAAGCTTTCTTT.

The rearrangement joins TRBV29-1 to TRBJ2-2; D may be TRBD2 (6 bases). In germline, CDR1 is SQVTM, CDR2 ANQGSEA. V lost 4 bases, J lost 4 bases, and 10 bases lay in between. This CDR3 contains 13 residues. The CDR3 region is CSVAGTLTGELFF. The CDR3 DNA sequence: TGCAGCGTTGCTGGGACTCTCACCGGGGAGCTGTTTTTT.

The rearrangement links TRBV15 to TRBJ2-7, with TRBD1 matching 8 bases. This CDR3 has 14 amino acids. With 5 bases clipped from V and 1 base from J, the junction kept 4 bases outside the gene matches. CDR1 LNHNV and CDR2 YYDKDF come from the germline V gene (reference sequence). The CDR3 DNA is TGTGCCACCAGCGGGGGACAGGTTTCCTACGAGCAGTACTTC. Residues: CATSGGQVSYEQYF.

Remarks on this clone: Additional DNA sequences in this sample encode the identical CDR3. The CDR3 here is CASSLGGSSYEQYF. The DNA of the CDR3 is TGCGCCAGCAGCTTGGGCGGAAGCTCCTACGAGCAGTACTTC. The chain uses TRBV5-1 and TRBJ2-7; D is unresolved. This CDR3 is built from 14 residues. Looked up from germline, CDR1 is SGHRS and CDR2 is YFSETQ. V was shortened by 0 bases and J by 0 bases, with 7 bases between the two germline ends.

V usage is TRBV6-5 and J usage is TRBJ1-1, with 10 bases aligning to TRBD1. This CDR3 has 15 residues. V lost 7 bases, J lost 3 bases, and 8 bases stayed unmatched. The germline V gene has CDR1 MNHEY and CDR2 SVGAGI. CDR3 nucleotide sequence: TGTGCCAGCACAAGACAGGGGGCGCGGGACACTGAAGCTTTCTTT. Amino acid sequence: CASTRQGARDTEAFF.

This chain connects TRBV6-5 to TRBJ2-3; tentative D call: TRBD2 (7 bases). Trimming took off 7 bases at V and 4 bases at J, with 15 bases between the two ends. CDR3 length: 14 amino acids. Germline V lookup: CDR1 MNHEY, CDR2 SVGAGI. In DNA form, the CDR3 reads TGTGCCAGCACTCGGGGGGCAACCGCAGATACGCAGTATTTT. Its protein product is CASTRGATADTQYF.

The V gene is TRBV7-3, the J gene TRBJ2-1; 16 bases are shared with TRBD2. In germline, CDR1 is SGHTA, CDR2 FQGTGA. The CDR3 totals 16 residues. The trim removed 5 bases at V and 5 bases at J, leaving 3 bases unmatched. This CDR3 reads CASSVGLAGGDNEQFF. The CDR3 bases are TGTGCCAGCAGCGTGGGACTAGCGGGAGGGGACAATGAGCAGTTCTTC.

This chain connects TRBV5-1 to TRBJ2-1; TRBD2 matches 13 bases. The V gene's germline CDR1 is SGHRS and CDR2 YFSETQ. This CDR3 has 16 residues. Trimming removed 4 bases from V and 8 bases from J; junction bases left unmatched: 9. CDR3 residues: CASSPRTSGSSHEQFF. CDR3 sequence (DNA): TGCGCCAGCAGCCCGAGGACTAGCGGGAGTTCCCATGAGCAGTTCTTC.

V is TRBV4-3 and J is TRBJ2-7; D gene uncertain. Trimming pared 1 base from V and 6 bases from J, leaving 13 bases between. The germline gives CDR1 LGHNA, CDR2 YSLEER. CDR3 length: 14 amino acids. CDR3 coding DNA: TGCGCCAGCAGCCAAGGATTGCGTTCGCTCGAGCAGTACTTC. It translates to CASSQGLRSLEQYF.

The chain employs TRBV13 and TRBJ2-3; 11 nucleotides match TRBD2. The CDR3 is made up of 16 amino acids. Looked up from germline, CDR1 is PRHDT and CDR2 is FYEKMQ (reference sequence). With V trimmed by 6 bases and J by 3 bases, 8 bases remained unmatched. CDR3: CASRTLAGAATDTQYF. The CDR3 DNA reads TGTGCCAGCAGAACACTAGCGGGGGCAGCGACAGATACGCAGTATTTT.

The rearrangement uses TRBV5-1 and TRBJ1-1; D uncertain. The CDR3 sequence is 13 residues long. V gave up 3 bases and J gave up 0 bases, with 6 bases separating them. Germline V CDR1 and CDR2: SGHRS, YFSETQ. This CDR3 is CASSSGLNTEAFF. The DNA for the CDR3 is TGCGCCAGCAGCTCGGGATTGAACACTGAAGCTTTCTTT.

The V gene is TRBV30, the J gene TRBJ2-3, with 9 nucleotides matching TRBD1. Germline lookup yields CDR1 GTSNPN and CDR2 SVGIG (reference sequence). This CDR3 is 16 amino acids long. J was trimmed by 5 bases and V by 7 bases; bases with no gene match: 16. The CDR3 nucleotides are TGTGCCTTAACAGACGGGACAGGGAACTGGGGAGATACGCAGTATTTT. It codes for CALTDGTGNWGDTQYF.

The V call is TRBV19, the J call TRBJ2-3; weak D call: TRBD1 (6 bases). The length of the CDR3 is 13 residues. Germline-derived CDR1 and CDR2 are LNHDA and SQIVND (reference sequence). Between the trimmed V and J ends, which lost 6 bases and 4 bases, there was a span of 11 bases. CDR3 DNA: TGTGCCAGTAGCAACAACAGGGCAGATACGCAGTATTTT. Translation gives CASSNNRADTQYF.